This TCR beta chain was sequenced for a study of blood T cell repertoires in COVID-19. Background on the study: Sites in the United States, Italy and Spain provided acute and convalescent COVID-19 samples. Sample material is recorded as cDNA or gDNA derived from T cells, B-cell-depleted T cells, or PBMCs.

The V end lost 4 bases, the J end lost 5 bases, and 12 bases lay between the germline ends. The CDR3 loop spans 13 amino acids. The V gene's germline CDR1 is SGHRS and CDR2 YFSETQ. TCRdb's copy holds only in-frame clones and misses some; the assay was immunoSEQ multiplex PCR. The table includes 250,000 to 300,000 clones, roughly 80% detected once. The chain has TRBV5-1 and TRBJ1-1, with unresolved D. The TCR was taken from a man aged 55 to 70 who had recovered from COVID-19. Sequenced input: peripheral blood. The CDR3 DNA follows: TGCGCCAGCAGCCAAGGCGGGAATACTGAAGCTTTCTTT. It codes for CASSQGGNTEAFF.